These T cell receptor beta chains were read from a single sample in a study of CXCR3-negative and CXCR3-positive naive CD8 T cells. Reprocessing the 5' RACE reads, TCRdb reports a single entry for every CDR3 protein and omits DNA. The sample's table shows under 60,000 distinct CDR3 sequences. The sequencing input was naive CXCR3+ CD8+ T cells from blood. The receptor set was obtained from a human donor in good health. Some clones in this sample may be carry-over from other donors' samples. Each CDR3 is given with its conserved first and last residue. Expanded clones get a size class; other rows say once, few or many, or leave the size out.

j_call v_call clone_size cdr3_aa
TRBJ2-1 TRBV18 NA CASSPPGASESNEQFF
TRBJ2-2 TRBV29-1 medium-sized CSVETGANTGELFF
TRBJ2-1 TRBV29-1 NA CSVFVTDYNEQFF
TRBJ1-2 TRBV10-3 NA CAISGTGGNYGYTF
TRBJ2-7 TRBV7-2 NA CASSLNPGFYEQYF
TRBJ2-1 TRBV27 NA CASSFPGVNNEQFF
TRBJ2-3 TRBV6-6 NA CASGDLTSGGADTQYF
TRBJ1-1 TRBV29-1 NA CSVRPDGNTEAFF
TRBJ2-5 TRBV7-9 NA CASSTTSVIQETQYF
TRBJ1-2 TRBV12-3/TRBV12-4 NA CASSEPGHGYTF
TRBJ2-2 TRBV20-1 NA CSAREGNGGFTGELFF
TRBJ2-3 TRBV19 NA CASKLGRGSFTDTQYF
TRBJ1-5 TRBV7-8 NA CASSSQDSSNQPQHF
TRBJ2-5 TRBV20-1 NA CSARDLGGGEQETQYF
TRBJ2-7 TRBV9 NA CASSGQDSYEQYF
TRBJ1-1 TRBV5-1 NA CASSTGQSGTEAFF
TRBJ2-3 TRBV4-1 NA CASSQVGTGRIADTQYF
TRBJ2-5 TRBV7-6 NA CASSLRTGGTTVQETQYF
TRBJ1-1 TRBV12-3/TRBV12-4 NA CASSFRTEAFF
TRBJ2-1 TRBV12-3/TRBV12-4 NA CASSFVKNNEQFF
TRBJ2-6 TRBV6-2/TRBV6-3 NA CASRSPAEAGANVLTF
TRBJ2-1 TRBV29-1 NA CSANHLQGNNEQFF
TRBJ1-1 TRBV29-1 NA CSVGRTGVTEAFF
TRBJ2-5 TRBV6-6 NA CASSYPGTGLQETQYF
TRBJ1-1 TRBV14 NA CASSPLSYSMNTEAFF
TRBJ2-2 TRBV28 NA CASGHLDTAIANTGELFF
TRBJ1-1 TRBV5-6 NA CASSLLAGWDTEAFF
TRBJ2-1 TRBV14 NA CASSQGFGGNEQFF
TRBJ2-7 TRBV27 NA CASSWDRGAYEQYF
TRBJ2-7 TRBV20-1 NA CSAREVGTYEQYF
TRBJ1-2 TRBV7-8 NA CASSLAGLTPNYGYTF
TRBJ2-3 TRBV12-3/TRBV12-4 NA CASSPNTDTQYF
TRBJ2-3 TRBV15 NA CATSSNRRAADTQYF
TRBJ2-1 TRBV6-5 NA CASSYSPGQGAVNEQFF
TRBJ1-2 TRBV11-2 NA CASSSPLGGGRWGYTF
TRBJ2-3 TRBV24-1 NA CATSDWREDTQYF
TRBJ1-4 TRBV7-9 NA CASSTPGGDPNEKLFF
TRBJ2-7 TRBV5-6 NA CASGRPLYNDDYEQYF
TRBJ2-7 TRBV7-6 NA CASSLNREEQYF
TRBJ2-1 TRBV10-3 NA CAITSEYNEQFF
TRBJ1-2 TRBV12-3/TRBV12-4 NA CATGQGHYGYTF
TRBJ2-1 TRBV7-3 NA CASSLSLAGGNEQFF
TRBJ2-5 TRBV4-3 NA CASSQDRQGETQYF
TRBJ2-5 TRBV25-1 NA CASSEFTAASGAYF
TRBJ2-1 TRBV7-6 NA CASSWGPHPYNEQFF
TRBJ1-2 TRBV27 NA CASSRRGAGNYGYTF
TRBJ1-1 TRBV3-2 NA CASRPRKNTEAFF
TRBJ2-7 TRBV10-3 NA CAISDPETQSVEQYF
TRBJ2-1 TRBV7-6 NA CASSPTSGRGNEQFF
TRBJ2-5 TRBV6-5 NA CASSSGPGPQETQYF
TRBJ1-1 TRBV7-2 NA CASSLDFGQVTEAFF
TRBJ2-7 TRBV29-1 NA CSGLQEYEQYF
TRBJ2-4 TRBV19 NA CASSPELELAKNIQYF
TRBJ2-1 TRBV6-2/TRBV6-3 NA CASSWGTANEQFF
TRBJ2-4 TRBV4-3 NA CASSQFPGYIQYF
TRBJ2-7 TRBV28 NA CASSSSIGTGGNGDEQYF
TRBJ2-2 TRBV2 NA CASTPGPGVWTGELFF